The sequence of this TCR beta chain was determined in a study of neurological immune-mediated disorders. The study's findings and limits: The greatest TCR clonal expansion appeared in HTLV-1-associated myelopathy and the smallest, falling below healthy controls, in multiple sclerosis. One related-CDR3 cluster, identified by phylogenetic grouping, held the repertoires of 18 of 34 multiple sclerosis patients and was a possible signature.

The authors made cDNA by 5'RACE with 10-nucleotide random UMIs. A single run covered 15-18 subjects with over 170 million TCR-beta sequences. TCRdb recomputed calls from the 5' RACE reads with MiXCR, one row per CDR3 protein. The profile shows about 66,000 distinct CDR3 sequences, around 3% of them singletons. Germline V gene sequence: CDR1 SGHAT, CDR2 FQDESV (reference sequence). The CDR3 loop spans 15 amino acids. V gave up 3 bases and J gave up 6 bases; unmatched junction bases: 7. This clonotype was recorded at least ten times. What it binds is unknown. Specimen: PBMCs. This chain connects TRBV11-1 to TRBJ2-1; 8 bases align to TRBD2. The TCR was taken from a middle-aged man with multiple sclerosis. As DNA, the CDR3 is TGTGCCAGCAGCTTTACGGGACTAGAAAGCAATGAGCAGTTCTTC. Translation: CASSFTGLESNEQFF.